This TCR beta chain appears in the sequencing data of a study of blood T cell repertoires in COVID-19. Original handling: Nucleated cell number was recorded as an estimate derived from reference gene primer amplification. Data came from immunoSEQ multiplex PCR; TCRdb stores just in-frame clones and leaves some out. Clone size and V and J calls were adopted from that table, with D and trimming inferred from the DNA. The data show approximately 300,000 clones, with under 95% seen just once and less than 20% held by the top ten. Germline loops: CDR1 SEHNR, CDR2 FQNEAQ (reference sequence). Losses at the gene ends were 8 bases for V and 7 bases for J; bases not matched to a gene: 0. CDR3 length equals 12 residues.

V gene TRBV7-9 combines with J gene TRBJ1-6, with 9 nucleotides matching TRBD1. Sequenced: PBMCs or T cells enriched from blood (not recorded which). This TCR was sampled from a woman aged 25 to 45 who had recovered from COVID-19. The CDR3 bases are TGTGCCAGCGGACAGGGGAATTCACCCCTCCACTTT. Translation gives CASGQGNSPLHF. Filled out from reference TRBV7-9 and TRBJ1-6, the complete variable domain reads DTGVSQNPRHKITKRGQNVTFRCDPISEHNRLYWYRQTLGQGPEFLTYFQNEAQLEKSRLLSDRFSAERPKGSFSTLEIQRTEQGDSAMYLCASGQGNSPLHFGNGTRLTVT.